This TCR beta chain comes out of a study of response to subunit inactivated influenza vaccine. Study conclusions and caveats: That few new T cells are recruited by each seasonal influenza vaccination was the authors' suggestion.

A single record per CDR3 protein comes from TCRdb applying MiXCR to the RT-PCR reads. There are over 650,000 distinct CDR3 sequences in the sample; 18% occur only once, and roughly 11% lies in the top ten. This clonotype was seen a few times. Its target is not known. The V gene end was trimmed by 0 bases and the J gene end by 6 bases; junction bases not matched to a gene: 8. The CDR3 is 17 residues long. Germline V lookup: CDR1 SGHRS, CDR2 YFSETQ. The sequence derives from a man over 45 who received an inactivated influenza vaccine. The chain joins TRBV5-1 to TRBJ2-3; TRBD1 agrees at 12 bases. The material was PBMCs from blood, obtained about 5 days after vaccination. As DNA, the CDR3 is TGCGCCAGCAGCTTGGAGTGGGGACAGGGGGCCCGGGATACGCAGTATTTT. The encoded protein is CASSLEWGQGARDTQYF.